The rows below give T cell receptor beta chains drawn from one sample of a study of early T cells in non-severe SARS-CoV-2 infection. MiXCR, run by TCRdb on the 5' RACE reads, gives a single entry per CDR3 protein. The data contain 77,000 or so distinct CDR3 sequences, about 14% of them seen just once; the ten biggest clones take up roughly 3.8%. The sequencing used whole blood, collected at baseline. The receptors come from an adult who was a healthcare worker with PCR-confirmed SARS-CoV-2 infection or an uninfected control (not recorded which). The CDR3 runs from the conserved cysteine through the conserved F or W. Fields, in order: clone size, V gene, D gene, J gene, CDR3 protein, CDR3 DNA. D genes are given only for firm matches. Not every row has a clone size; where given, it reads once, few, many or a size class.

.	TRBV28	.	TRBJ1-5	CASGEGLTLGQPQHF	TGTGCAAGTGGGGAGGGGTTAACGTTAGGTCAGCCCCAGCATTTT
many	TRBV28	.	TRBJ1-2	CASSLWKQGNYGYTF	TGTGCCAGCAGTTTATGGAAACAGGGAAACTATGGCTACACCTTC
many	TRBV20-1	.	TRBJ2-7	CSARDPVLDHEQYF	TGCAGTGCTAGAGATCCGGTTCTGGACCACGAGCAGTACTTC
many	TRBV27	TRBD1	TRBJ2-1	CASRPYPGQGYNEQFF	TGTGCCAGCAGGCCCTATCCGGGACAGGGGTATAATGAGCAGTTCTTC
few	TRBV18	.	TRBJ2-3	CASSSTGTGSTDTQYF	TGTGCCAGCTCATCGACCGGGACCGGCAGCACAGATACGCAGTATTTT
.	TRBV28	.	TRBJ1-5	CASSLGPRYSNQPQHF	TGTGCCAGCAGTCTCGGACCGAGGTATAGCAATCAGCCCCAGCATTTT
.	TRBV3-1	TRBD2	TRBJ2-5	CASSQVGGRPQETQYF	TGTGCCAGCAGCCAAGTTGGCGGGAGGCCCCAAGAGACCCAGTACTTC
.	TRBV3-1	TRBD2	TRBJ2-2	CASRKASGVAGELFF	TGTGCCAGTCGAAAGGCTAGCGGGGTCGCCGGGGAGCTGTTTTTT
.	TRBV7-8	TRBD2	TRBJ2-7	CASSWTSGGTYEQYF	TGTGCCAGCAGCTGGACTAGCGGGGGAACCTACGAGCAGTACTTC
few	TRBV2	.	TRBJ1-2	CASQANLSMRGYTF	TGTGCCAGCCAGGCGAACCTTTCGATGAGAGGCTACACCTTC
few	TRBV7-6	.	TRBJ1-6	CASSAQGIGYNSPLHF	TGTGCCAGCAGCGCCCAGGGAATCGGGTATAATTCACCCCTCCACTTT
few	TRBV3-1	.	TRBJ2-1	CASSHPVGAYNEQFF	TGTGCCAGCAGCCACCCAGTGGGGGCCTACAATGAGCAGTTCTTC
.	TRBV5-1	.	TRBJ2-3	CASSSGTVTDTQYF	TGCGCCAGCAGCTCCGGGACGGTGACAGATACGCAGTATTTT
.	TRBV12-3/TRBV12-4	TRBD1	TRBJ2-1	CASRDGTGEIPKKFF	TGTGCCAGCAGGGATGGGACAGGAGAAATCCCTAAGAAGTTCTTC
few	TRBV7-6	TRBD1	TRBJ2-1	CASSTWDSQNEQFF	TGTGCCAGCAGCACCTGGGACAGTCAAAATGAGCAGTTCTTC
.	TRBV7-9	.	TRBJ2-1	CASSLTATNEQFF	TGTGCCAGCAGCCTAACCGCCACAAATGAGCAGTTCTTC